This T cell receptor beta chain originates from a study of blood T cell repertoires in COVID-19. The table came from immunoSEQ multiplex PCR; TCRdb's copy has only in-frame clones and leaves some out. The table lists around 70,000 clones, roughly 84% of them singletons. J gave up 0 bases and V 5 bases, and 9 bases lay outside the gene matches. The V gene's germline CDR1 is SEHNR and CDR2 FQNEAQ (reference sequence). The CDR3 contains 16 residues. The sample taken for sequencing was peripheral blood. The chain has TRBV7-9 and TRBJ2-5; the match to TRBD1 covers 7 bases. The sequence was collected from a man aged 45-65 years with acute or convalescent COVID-19. CDR3 DNA: TGTGCCAGCAGCCTCGGACAGGCTTCGTACCAAGAGACCCAGTACTTC. Translation: CASSLGQASYQETQYF.